The T cell receptor beta chain under discussion was sequenced for a study of a mutant IDH1 vaccine in newly diagnosed glioma. A word on this clone: Antigen unknown.

The time point is: week 5, during vaccination. The study gave 300 ug of mutant IDH1 20-mer peptide per vaccine dose, with topical imiquimod. Donor tumors were new WHO grade 3 or 4 IDH1-mutant, ATRX-lost astrocytomas. Method: immunoSEQ multiplex PCR; TCRdb's copy keeps in-frame clones and lacks some. The profile covers more than 25,000 clones, with around 90% appearing a single time and roughly 20% taken by the ten largest. The length of the CDR3 is 15 residues. CDR1 and CDR2 (germline): SGHRS, YFSETQ. V lost 7 bases, J lost 2 bases, and 18 bases lay in between. This receptor was obtained from a man between 18 and 29 years old with glioma. The chain joins TRBV5-1 to TRBJ2-5; D might be TRBD2 (5 bases). The material was PBMCs, obtained from a glioma patient whose treatment included an IDH1 peptide vaccine. The CDR3 is CASRSLLESQETQYF. The CDR3 DNA sequence: TGCGCCAGCCGCTCCTTACTAGAATCACAAGAGACCCAGTACTTC.